The 27 T cell receptor beta chains given below trace back to one sample, sequenced in a study of T cell responses to AZD1222 COVID-19 vaccine. Here immunoSEQ multiplex PCR was the method, and the copy in TCRdb shows in-frame clones only, minus some. This sample has 110,000 to 150,000 clones; roughly 92% occur once, and the top ten carry approximately 1.5%. Material: peripheral blood, obtained on day 0 of AZD1222 vaccination. Receptors were obtained from an adult in good health.

This chain joins TRBV11-3 and TRBJ2-1, with D possibly called TRBD1 or TRBD2 (7 bases each). Germline V gene data show CDR1 as SGHNT and CDR2 as YENEEA. The germline V and J ends were trimmed by 5 bases and 1 base, with 12 bases remaining between them. There are 15 residues in the CDR3. CDR3 protein: CASSQGGESYNEQFF. As DNA, the CDR3 is TGTGCCAGCAGCCAGGGGGGGGAATCCTACAATGAGCAGTTCTTC.

This clone is a singleton in its sample. V usage is TRBV6-5 and J usage is TRBJ1-2; D call uncertain. Germline CDR1 is MNHEY and CDR2 is SVGAGI. V shed 0 bases and J shed 6 bases, with 5 bases lying between them. CDR3 length: 12 residues. The CDR3 reads CASSYSTDGYTF. The CDR3 bases are TGTGCCAGCAGTTACTCGACGGATGGCTACACCTTC.

In this sample, this clone turned up once. The V call is TRBV7-9, the J call TRBJ2-7, with 10 bases lining up with TRBD2. Germline V CDR1 and CDR2: SEHNR, FQNEAQ (reference sequence). Trimming took 5 bases from V and 3 from J; bases not matched to a gene: 13. The length of the CDR3 is 17 residues. The CDR3 DNA reads as TGTGCCAGCAGCCCAAGGGGAGCGGGAGGGCAGGACTACGAGCAGTACTTC. This gives the protein CASSPRGAGGQDYEQYF. Supplemented by reference TRBV7-9 and TRBJ2-7, the full variable domain reads DTGVSQNPRHKITKRGQNVTFRCDPISEHNRLYWYRQTLGQGPEFLTYFQNEAQLEKSRLLSDRFSAERPKGSFSTLEIQRTEQGDSAMYLCASSPRGAGGQDYEQYFGPGTRLTVT.

The J gene is TRBJ2-7, the V gene TRBV4-1; 7 bases are shared with TRBD2. The germline gives CDR1 MGHRA, CDR2 YSYEKL. There are 14 residues in the CDR3. V shed 4 bases, J shed 6 bases, and the junction held 9 bases outside the gene matches. CDR3 sequence: CASSPGLKIFEQYF. CDR3 in DNA: TGCGCCAGCAGCCCGGGACTAAAAATATTCGAGCAGTACTTC.

This rearrangement joins TRBV7-3 to TRBJ2-3; 8 positions agree with TRBD2. Germline lookup yields CDR1 SGHTA and CDR2 FQGTGA. The CDR3 contains 13 residues. V lost 10 bases, J lost 0 bases, and 3 bases stayed unmatched. The chain's CDR3 is CATSGGSTDTQYF. The CDR3 nucleotides are TGTGCCACCTCGGGGGGGAGCACAGATACGCAGTATTTT.

The V call is TRBV5-1, the J call TRBJ2-5; TRBD2 agrees at 8 bases. CDR3 length: 15 residues. V trimming: 2 bases; J trimming: 4 bases; junction bases outside the gene matches: 7. Germline values: CDR1 SGHRS, CDR2 YFSETQ. The CDR3 sequence is CASSLDGRVRETQYF. The CDR3 region has the DNA TGCGCCAGCAGCTTAGACGGGAGGGTAAGAGAGACCCAGTACTTC.

The chain is built from TRBV27 and TRBJ2-1, with 8 bases that match TRBD2. V lost 5 bases to trimming and J lost 4 bases; unmatched junction nucleotides: 10. From germline, CDR1 is MNHEY and CDR2 SMNVEV (reference sequence). The CDR3 sequence is 16 residues long. Here the CDR3 reads CASSLLSSGPYNEQFF. The CDR3 nucleotides read TGTGCCAGCAGTCTACTCTCTAGCGGGCCATACAATGAGCAGTTCTTC.

V usage is TRBV28 and J usage is TRBJ1-5; D is unresolved. The V end was cut by 2 bases, the J end by 4 bases, with 12 bases between. Germline V gives CDR1 MDHEN, CDR2 SYDVKM. The CDR3 sequence is 15 residues long. CDR3 loop: CASSLMARVNQPQHF. DNA for the CDR3: TGTGCCAGCAGTTTAATGGCGAGGGTAAATCAGCCCCAGCATTTT.

The CDR3: CASSLYGRSSYNEQFF. The CDR3 coding sequence is TGTGCCAGCAGCTTATACGGGAGGAGCTCCTACAATGAGCAGTTCTTC. V and J are TRBV7-3 and TRBJ2-1; 7 nucleotides line up with TRBD2. Germline V gene sequence: CDR1 SGHTA, CDR2 FQGTGA. This CDR3 has 16 residues. With 2 bases clipped from V and 0 bases from J, the junction kept 4 bases outside the gene matches.

The chain joins TRBV11-2 to TRBJ2-3; D might be TRBD1 or TRBD2, each matching 5 bases. The CDR3 loop spans 14 amino acids. The V and J ends lost 5 bases and 2 bases respectively, with 11 bases between them. Germline loops: CDR1 SGHAT, CDR2 FQNNGV. The CDR3 is CASSQGPYTDTQYF. The CDR3 nucleotides are TGTGCCAGCAGCCAGGGACCATACACAGATACGCAGTATTTT.

This chain uses TRBV5-1 with TRBJ1-1; D remains unclear. V was pared by 0 bases and J by 1 base, with 13 bases between. The CDR3 loop spans 16 amino acids. The V gene's germline CDR1 is SGHRS and CDR2 YFSETQ. CDR3 sequence reads: CASSLGLGSGNTEAFF. The CDR3 DNA reads TGCGCCAGCAGCTTGGGTTTGGGGAGTGGGAACACTGAAGCTTTCTTT.

The chain recombines TRBV11-2 with TRBJ2-2; 7 positions agree with TRBD2. CDR3 length equals 16 residues. The germline V gene has CDR1 SGHAT and CDR2 FQNNGV. V shed 6 bases, J shed 4 bases, and the junction held 11 bases outside the gene matches. The CDR3 DNA sequence: TGTGCCAGCAGGGCGGGGGTCAGGCGTAGCACCGGGGAGCTGTTTTTT. Translated, it gives CASRAGVRRSTGELFF. Complete variable domain (other parts from reference TRBV11-2 and TRBJ2-2): EAGVAQSPRYKIIEKRQSVAFWCNPISGHATLYWYQQILGQGPKLLIQFQNNGVVDDSQLPKDRFSAERLKGVDSTLKIQPAKLEDSAVYLCASRAGVRRSTGELFFGEGSRLTVL.

Only one count was recorded for this clone. The genes are TRBV28 and TRBJ1-4; 7 bases map to TRBD1. Losses at the gene ends were 7 bases for V and 7 bases for J; bases not matched to a gene: 18. The CDR3 loop spans 17 amino acids. CDR1 is MDHEN and CDR2 is SYDVKM in the germline V gene. CDR3 sequence: CASIPGQPFSDSEKLFF. The CDR3 DNA reads TGTGCCAGCATTCCGGGACAGCCATTTAGCGATTCTGAAAAACTGTTTTTT.

The chain links TRBV5-6 to TRBJ1-2, with unresolved D. V was trimmed by 1 base and J by 0 bases, leaving 7 bases between them. This CDR3 is 14 amino acids long. In germline, CDR1 is SGHDT, CDR2 YYEEEE. CDR3 protein: CASSLKGTNYGYTF. The CDR3 nucleotides read TGTGCCAGCAGCTTGAAGGGTACTAACTATGGCTACACCTTC.

The chain has TRBV5-1 and TRBJ1-2; TRBD1 aligns across 8 bases. This CDR3 has 14 residues. V lost 2 bases to trimming and J lost 3 bases; unmatched junction nucleotides: 3. The germline V gene encodes CDR1 SGHRS and CDR2 YFSETQ. Here the CDR3 reads CASSLQGEDYGYTF. The CDR3 DNA reads as TGCGCCAGCAGCTTACAGGGGGAAGACTATGGCTACACCTTC.

This clone was seen more than once but under ten times. V and J are TRBV19 and TRBJ1-5, with a possible D match to TRBD1 (5 bases). The CDR3 covers 15 residues. Trimming cost V 3 bases and J 5 bases, with 14 bases left between them. CDR1 is LNHDA and CDR2 is SQIVND in the germline V gene (reference sequence). The CDR3 sequence is CASSMGRGRDQPQHF. Here the CDR3 DNA reads TGTGCCAGTAGTATGGGGAGGGGCCGAGATCAGCCCCAGCATTTT.

This sequence joins TRBV27 and TRBJ1-1; no firm D call. In germline, CDR1 is MNHEY, CDR2 SMNVEV (reference sequence). The CDR3 spans 15 residues. Trimming removed 2 bases at V and 2 bases at J, with 12 bases between. CDR3 loop: CASSLNRGHNTEAFF. CDR3 sequence (DNA): TGTGCCAGCAGTTTAAATCGGGGTCACAACACTGAAGCTTTCTTT.

This clone is a singleton in its sample. The gene calls are TRBV15 and TRBJ1-1; 7 nucleotides align to TRBD1. CDR3 length: 13 residues. Trimming cost V 6 bases and J 3 bases; bases outside gene matches: 4. Per the germline V gene, CDR1 is LNHNV and CDR2 is YYDKDF (reference sequence). The CDR3 region has the DNA TGTGCCACCAGGAAGGGGGCGGACACTGAAGCTTTCTTT. Amino acids: CATRKGADTEAFF.

This sequence joins TRBV19 and TRBJ1-1; 8 bases fit TRBD1. Germline loops: CDR1 LNHDA, CDR2 SQIVND (reference sequence). This CDR3 has 15 amino acids. V dropped 5 bases and J dropped 5; count of bases not matched to a gene: 10. In DNA form, the CDR3 reads TGTGCCAGTAGTCCCACCAGGGGGCGTTTTACTGAAGCTTTCTTT. Amino acids: CASSPTRGRFTEAFF.

The chain couples TRBV27 to TRBJ1-6, with D possibly TRBD1 on 6 matching bases. The germline gives CDR1 MNHEY, CDR2 SMNVEV (reference sequence). Trimming pared 3 bases from V and 10 bases from J, leaving 13 bases between. This CDR3 contains 14 residues. The CDR3 DNA reads TGTGCCAGCAGTTTCGGGGGCCGCGGGTCACCCCTCCACTTT. Amino acid sequence: CASSFGGRGSPLHF.

V usage is TRBV7-2 and J usage is TRBJ1-4; unclear D gene. This CDR3 contains 15 residues. Germline V CDR1 and CDR2: SGHTA, FQGNSA. Trimming stripped 8 bases from V and 4 bases from J, with 17 bases between. CDR3 sequence reads: CASRGETLRNEKLFF. DNA for the CDR3: TGTGCCAGCCGCGGGGAAACACTCCGTAATGAAAAACTGTTTTTT.

CDR3: CASSEDEGANYGYTF. The DNA of the CDR3 is TGTGCCAGCAGTGAAGACGAGGGAGCTAACTATGGCTACACCTTC. The V gene is TRBV6-1, the J gene TRBJ1-2; D call uncertain. The CDR3 totals 15 residues. The germline V gene has CDR1 MNHNS and CDR2 SASEGT. Trimming removed 1 base at V and 0 bases at J, with 9 bases between.

The chain combines TRBV15 with TRBJ1-2, with D unresolved. The CDR3 is 18 amino acids. V was trimmed by 0 bases and J by 4 bases, leaving 21 bases between them. The germline gives CDR1 LNHNV, CDR2 YYDKDF (reference sequence). CDR3 in amino acids: CATSRDGSRISPGYGYTF. The CDR3 DNA sequence: TGTGCCACCAGCAGAGATGGATCACGGATCTCCCCAGGCTATGGCTACACCTTC.

The chain carries TRBV19 and TRBJ2-1; the D is unclear. With 4 bases removed from V and 3 bases from J, the gap between germline ends came to 1 base. Germline V gene data show CDR1 as LNHDA and CDR2 as SQIVND (reference sequence). The CDR3 is 11 residues long. The CDR3 loop reads CASSSYNEQFF. The CDR3 DNA follows: TGTGCCAGTAGTAGCTACAATGAGCAGTTCTTC.

This chain connects TRBV5-1 to TRBJ1-4; TRBD1 matches at 7 bases. V lost 2 bases and J lost 0; bases outside the gene matches: 1. The CDR3 is 15 residues long. Germline CDR1 SGHRS, CDR2 YFSETQ. The CDR3 coding sequence is TGCGCCAGCAGCTTAGACAGGGCAACTAATGAAAAACTGTTTTTT. Translated: CASSLDRATNEKLFF.

This chain links TRBV4-1 with TRBJ2-1; 12 bases align to TRBD2. Germline CDR1 is MGHRA and CDR2 is YSYEKL. Trimming removed 6 bases from V and 4 bases from J; junction bases left unmatched: 7. The CDR3 has 16 amino acids. The CDR3 sequence: CASSPSGRAPYNEQFF. CDR3 coding DNA: TGCGCCAGCAGTCCTAGCGGGAGGGCTCCTTACAATGAGCAGTTCTTC.

The J gene is TRBJ1-5, the V gene TRBV6-2 or TRBV6-3; D unclear. The germline CDR1 and CDR2 sequences are MNHEY and SVGEGT. Trimming took 2 bases from V and 7 from J, leaving 6 bases between them. This CDR3 is built from 12 residues. CDR3 loop: CASSYRWQPQHF. In nucleotides, the CDR3 is TGTGCCAGCAGTTACCGGTGGCAGCCCCAGCATTTT.